The 22 T cell receptor beta chains reported below all come from one sample, sequenced in a study of cytomegalovirus exposure and HLA in healthy donors. A multiplex PCR was run with 60 Vbeta primers and 13 Jbeta primers. Profiled with immunoSEQ multiplex PCR; TCRdb holds only in-frame clones, not every one. Of hundreds of thousands of clones listed, less than 85% are singletons. Sequencing was done on a sample of PBMCs. The receptors come from a man aged 18 to 30 in good health and CMV-seronegative.

V and J are TRBV2 and TRBJ1-2; D is uncertain. The CDR3 length is 15 residues. Germline V lookup: CDR1 SNHLY, CDR2 FYNNEI. The V end lost 3 bases, the J end lost 0 bases, and 11 bases lay between the germline ends. CDR3 DNA: TGTGCCAGCAGTGATTTCATGGCAGCTAACTATGGCTACACCTTC. This gives the protein CASSDFMAANYGYTF.

The chain is built from TRBV2 and TRBJ2-7; possible D gene TRBD2, 5 bases. The ends were cut back, 6 bases at V and 3 bases at J, with 15 bases in the middle. This CDR3 region has 14 residues. CDR1 is SNHLY, CDR2 FYNNEI, per germline. The CDR3 DNA reads as TGTGCCAGCAGCGAGGGCGAGACTATCTACGAGCAGTACTTC. The encoded protein is CASSEGETIYEQYF.

The chain carries TRBV18 and TRBJ1-4; TRBD1 aligns across 7 bases. V lost 6 bases to trimming and J lost 4 bases; unmatched junction nucleotides: 11. CDR1 and CDR2 from the germline V gene are KGHSH and LQKENI. The CDR3 runs 16 residues. In DNA form, the CDR3 reads TGTGCCAGCTCGCATTACCCCCGGGACAGTAATGAAAAACTGTTTTTT. It yields the protein CASSHYPRDSNEKLFF.

This clone was seen more than once but under ten times. V usage is TRBV5-1 and J usage is TRBJ2-2; the match to TRBD2 covers 7 bases. The V gene's germline CDR1 is SGHRS and CDR2 YFSETQ. This CDR3 spans 14 amino acids. The ends lost 4 bases at V and 8 bases at J; junction bases unmatched: 8. CDR3 nucleotide sequence: TGCGCCAGCAGCGGAAGACCTAGCGGTGGGGAGCTGTTTTTT. It is translated as CASSGRPSGGELFF.

The chain is built from TRBV7-9 and TRBJ2-1, with 7 bases fitting TRBD1. This CDR3 comprises 16 residues. Germline values: CDR1 SEHNR, CDR2 FQNEAQ (reference sequence). V gave up 4 bases and J gave up 0 bases; unmatched junction bases: 6. The CDR3 DNA sequence: TGTGCCAGCAGCTCACCCCGGGACAGCTCCTACAATGAGCAGTTCTTC. Protein sequence: CASSSPRDSSYNEQFF.

This clone was seen a single time. The chain carries TRBV5-1 and TRBJ2-5; D perhaps matches TRBD2 (5 bases). This CDR3 contains 16 residues. Germline CDR1 reads SGHRS; CDR2 reads YFSETQ. V lost 2 bases, J lost 0 bases, and 14 bases lay in between. The CDR3 coding sequence is TGCGCCAGCAGCTTTGGTCCGGGGATGAACCAAGAGACCCAGTACTTC. It is translated as CASSFGPGMNQETQYF.

A few counts support this clone. V usage is TRBV5-5 and J usage is TRBJ2-2; 8 bases fit TRBD1. Trimming at V came to 4 bases and at J to 6 bases, leaving 5 bases not matched to a gene. The CDR3 sequence is 14 residues long. The V gene's germline CDR1 is SGHKS and CDR2 YYEKEE (reference sequence). The CDR3 region is CASSLRQGSGELFF. CDR3 coding DNA: TGTGCCAGCAGCCTCCGACAGGGGTCCGGGGAGCTGTTTTTT.

V gene TRBV5-4 combines with J gene TRBJ2-3; D possibly corresponds to TRBD2 (6 bases). There are 15 residues in the CDR3. V was cut by 1 base and J by 5 bases, with 14 bases left in between. Germline V lookup: CDR1 SGHNT, CDR2 YYREEE (reference sequence). The CDR3 reads CASSLPRESGDTQYF. The CDR3 DNA reads TGTGCCAGCAGCTTGCCCCGGGAGTCGGGAGATACGCAGTATTTT.

The CDR3 protein is CASSESTLRSMNTEAFF. The DNA of the CDR3 is TGCGCCAGCAGTGAGTCTACGCTTCGGAGTATGAACACTGAAGCTTTCTTT. The genes are TRBV10-1 and TRBJ1-1; D uncertain. The V gene lost 0 bases and the J gene lost 0 bases, with 14 bases spanning the gap. This CDR3 is built from 17 residues. Germline values: CDR1 WNHNN, CDR2 SYGVQD (reference sequence).

This clone was seen once. The chain employs TRBV5-4 and TRBJ1-2; the D gene is possibly TRBD1 (6 bases). The CDR3 spans 12 residues. Germline V gives CDR1 SGHNT, CDR2 YYREEE (reference sequence). V lost 4 bases and J 7 bases, leaving 11 bases between the germline ends. The CDR3, as DNA: TGTGCCAGCAGCACCGACAGGAGTGGCTACACCTTC. This codes for CASSTDRSGYTF.

The chain joins TRBV2 to TRBJ2-7; TRBD1 matches at 9 bases. The CDR3 spans 14 residues. V trimming: 8 bases; J trimming: 2 bases; junction bases outside the gene matches: 7. CDR1 is SNHLY, CDR2 FYNNEI, per germline. CDR3 amino acids: CASRTGTGPYEQYF. The CDR3 DNA reads as TGTGCCAGCCGGACCGGGACAGGGCCCTACGAGCAGTACTTC.

In DNA, the CDR3 is TGTGCCAGCTCACCCGCCCCGGGGGGCTCGTACGAGCAGTACTTC. This encodes CASSPAPGGSYEQYF. The chain joins TRBV18 to TRBJ2-7; D might be TRBD2 (7 bases). Trimming left V 3 bases short and J 4 bases short, with 16 bases between. Germline V CDR1 and CDR2: KGHSH, LQKENI. This CDR3 has 15 amino acids.

This clone turned up a few times. The genes are TRBV27 and TRBJ1-1, with a weak D call TRBD1 (6 bases). V was clipped by 0 bases and J by 1 base, with 9 bases between them. The CDR3 is made up of 15 amino acids. CDR1 and CDR2 (germline): MNHEY, SMNVEV (reference sequence). The CDR3 nucleotides are TGTGCCAGCAGTTTATCTGGCAGGGGGAACACTGAAGCTTTCTTT. This translates into CASSLSGRGNTEAFF.

The chain employs TRBV5-4 and TRBJ2-2; 8 positions match TRBD2. J lost 2 bases, V lost 3 bases, and 3 bases had no gene match. CDR3 length: 15 amino acids. CDR1 and CDR2 (germline): SGHNT, YYREEE (reference sequence). CDR3 sequence: CASSYAGGNTGELFF. The DNA for the CDR3 is TGTGCCAGCAGCTATGCGGGAGGCAACACCGGGGAGCTGTTTTTT.

A few counts support this clone. The rearrangement links TRBV14 to TRBJ1-1; the match to TRBD1 covers 7 bases. J lost 8 bases, V lost 4 bases, and 1 base had no gene match. The CDR3 is made up of 11 amino acids. Per germline, CDR1 SGHDN and CDR2 FVKESK. CDR3 DNA sequence: TGTGCCAGCAGCCCGGGACAGGAAGCTTTCTTT. This codes for CASSPGQEAFF.

V usage is TRBV30 and J usage is TRBJ2-7, with D unresolved. The germline V and J ends were trimmed by 0 bases and 6 bases, with 15 bases remaining between them. Per the germline V gene, CDR1 is GTSNPN and CDR2 is SVGIG (reference sequence). The CDR3 is 14 residues long. For the CDR3, the DNA is TGTGCCTGGAGTGTACTTGCAGTAGCCGGCGAGCAGTACTTC. Amino acid sequence: CAWSVLAVAGEQYF.

The chain couples TRBV27 to TRBJ2-1; 9 bases map to TRBD2. This CDR3 is built from 17 residues. CDR1 and CDR2 from the germline V gene are MNHEY and SMNVEV (reference sequence). The J segment lost 3 bases and the V segment lost 5 bases, leaving 11 bases of the junction unmatched. CDR3 region: CASSPPGLAGVYNEQFF. Written as DNA, the CDR3 is TGTGCCAGCAGTCCCCCCGGGTTAGCGGGAGTCTACAATGAGCAGTTCTTC.

In its sample, this clone was seen once. The rearrangement uses TRBV29-1 and TRBJ2-3; TRBD2 agrees at 8 bases. Per germline, CDR1 SQVTM and CDR2 ANQGSEA. V shed 8 bases and J 1 base; nucleotides not matched to a gene: 5. The length of the CDR3 is 13 residues. The CDR3 nucleotides are TGCAGCACAACTAGCGGAGGCACAGATACGCAGTATTTT. It encodes CSTTSGGTDTQYF.

This clone was found once. The chain couples TRBV28 to TRBJ1-2, with D maybe TRBD1 (5 bases). The CDR3 extends over 15 amino acids. V shed 2 bases and J shed 4 bases, with 14 bases lying between them. The germline V gene has CDR1 MDHEN and CDR2 SYDVKM. CDR3 nucleotides: TGTGCCAGCAGTTTACAGGCAGGGAGGGGCTATGGCTACACCTTC. This encodes CASSLQAGRGYGYTF.

The chain uses TRBV10-3 and TRBJ2-7; TRBD1 matches 10 bases. The ends lost 10 bases at V and 0 bases at J; junction bases unmatched: 6. This CDR3 is built from 14 residues. Germline CDR1 ENHRY, CDR2 SYGVKD. CDR3 sequence (DNA): TGTGCCAGCTCCGGGACAGGGGCCTCCTACGAGCAGTACTTC. Its translation is CASSGTGASYEQYF.

The chain uses TRBV5-1 and TRBJ2-3; D gene ambiguous. The V gene's germline CDR1 is SGHRS and CDR2 YFSETQ. Deletions cut 4 bases from V and 3 bases from J, with 21 bases between. This CDR3 contains 17 residues. CDR3 bases: TGCGCCAGCAGCCTTAGGAGATGGCTAGTGACGACAGATACGCAGTATTTT. Its translation is CASSLRRWLVTTDTQYF.

The chain couples TRBV6-1 to TRBJ1-5, with D possibly TRBD1 on 5 matching bases. The CDR3 extends over 14 amino acids. The V gene lost 4 bases and the J gene lost 4 bases, with 11 bases spanning the gap. CDR1 is MNHNS and CDR2 is SASEGT in the germline V gene. The CDR3 region is CASSATQGNQPQHF. The CDR3 region has the DNA TGTGCCAGCAGTGCGACTCAGGGTAATCAGCCCCAGCATTTT.